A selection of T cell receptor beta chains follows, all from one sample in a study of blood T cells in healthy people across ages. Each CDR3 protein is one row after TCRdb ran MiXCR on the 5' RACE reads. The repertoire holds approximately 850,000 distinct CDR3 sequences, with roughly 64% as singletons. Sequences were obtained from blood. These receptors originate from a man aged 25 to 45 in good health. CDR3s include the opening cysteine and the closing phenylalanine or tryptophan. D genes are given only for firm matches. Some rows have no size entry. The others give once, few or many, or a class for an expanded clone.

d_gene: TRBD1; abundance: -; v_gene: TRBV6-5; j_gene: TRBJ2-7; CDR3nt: TGTGCCAGCAGTAATCAGGGGGCGGGCCACGAGCAGTACTTC; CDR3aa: CASSNQGAGHEQYF
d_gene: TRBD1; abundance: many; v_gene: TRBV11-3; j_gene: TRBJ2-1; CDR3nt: TGTGCCAGCAGCTACCGGGACAGGGTCAATGAGCAGTTCTTC; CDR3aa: CASSYRDRVNEQFF
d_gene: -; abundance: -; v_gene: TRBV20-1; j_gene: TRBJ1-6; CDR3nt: TGCAGTGCTGGGAGTAGGGACGATAATTCACCCCTCCACTTT; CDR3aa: CSAGSRDDNSPLHF
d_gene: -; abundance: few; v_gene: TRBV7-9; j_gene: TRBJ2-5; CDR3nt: TGTGCCAGCAGCTTAATCAGGGAACAAGAGACCCAGTACTTC; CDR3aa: CASSLIREQETQYF
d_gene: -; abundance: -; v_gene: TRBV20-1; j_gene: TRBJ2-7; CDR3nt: TGCAGTGCTAGGGACAGCCAGGGGTCCTACGAGCAGTACTTC; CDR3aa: CSARDSQGSYEQYF
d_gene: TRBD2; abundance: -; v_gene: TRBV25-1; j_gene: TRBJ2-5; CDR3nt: TGTGCCAGCAGCACTGGACTAGGCCAAGAGACCCAGTACTTC; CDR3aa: CASSTGLGQETQYF
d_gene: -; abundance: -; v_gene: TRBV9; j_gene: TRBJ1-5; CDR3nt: TGTGCCAGCAGCGTAGGAGAGGGACAACTCCAGCATTTT; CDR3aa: CASSVGEGQLQHF
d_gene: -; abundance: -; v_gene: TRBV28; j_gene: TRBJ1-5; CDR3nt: TGTGCCAGCAGTCAGGCCGGGGATAGCAATCAGCCCCAGCATTTT; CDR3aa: CASSQAGDSNQPQHF
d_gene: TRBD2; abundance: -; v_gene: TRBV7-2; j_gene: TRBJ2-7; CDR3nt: TGTGCCAGCAGCTCCGGGGGGGCCCTATCCTACGAGCAGTACTTC; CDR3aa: CASSSGGALSYEQYF
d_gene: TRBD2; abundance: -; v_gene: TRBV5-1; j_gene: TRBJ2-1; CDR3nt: TGCGCCAGCAGCCTGGGACTAGCGGGGACCGTCTCCTACAATGAGCAGTTCTTC; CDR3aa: CASSLGLAGTVSYNEQFF
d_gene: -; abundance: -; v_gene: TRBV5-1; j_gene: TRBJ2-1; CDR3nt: TGCGCCAGCAGCTTTGAAGAGGTGAAGTTCTTC; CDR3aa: CASSFEEVKFF
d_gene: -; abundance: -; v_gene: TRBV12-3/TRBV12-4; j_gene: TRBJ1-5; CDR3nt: TGTGCCAGCAGTTTGGGGGAGAATCAGCCCCAGCATTTT; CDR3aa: CASSLGENQPQHF
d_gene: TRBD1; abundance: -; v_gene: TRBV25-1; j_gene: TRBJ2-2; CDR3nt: TGTGCCAGCAGCGGAACCATGACTGGGACAGTGCACACCGGGGAGCTGTTTTTT; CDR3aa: CASSGTMTGTVHTGELFF
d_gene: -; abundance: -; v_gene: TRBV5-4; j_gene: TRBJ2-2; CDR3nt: TGTGCCAGCAGCTTGGGGTCTAGCCGGAACACCGGGGAGCTGTTTTTT; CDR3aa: CASSLGSSRNTGELFF
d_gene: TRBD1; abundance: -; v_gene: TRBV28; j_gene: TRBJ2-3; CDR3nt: TGTGCCAGCAGTCCTTTAACACAGGGGCCCCTCTTCACAGATACGCAGTATTTT; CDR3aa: CASSPLTQGPLFTDTQYF
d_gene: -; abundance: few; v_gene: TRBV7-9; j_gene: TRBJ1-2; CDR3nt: TGTTCCAGCAGTTGGCCAGGGAGGGACTATGGCTACACCTTC; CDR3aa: CSSSWPGRDYGYTF
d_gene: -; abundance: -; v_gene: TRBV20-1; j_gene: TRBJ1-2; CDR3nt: TGCAGTGCCAAAACTAATGGCGGCCAGTTCGTTTATGGCTACACCTTC; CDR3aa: CSAKTNGGQFVYGYTF
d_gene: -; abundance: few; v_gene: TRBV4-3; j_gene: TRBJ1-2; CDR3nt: TGCGCCAGCAGCCAAGAGGCTGGGACAAGTAACTATGGCTACACCTTC; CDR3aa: CASSQEAGTSNYGYTF
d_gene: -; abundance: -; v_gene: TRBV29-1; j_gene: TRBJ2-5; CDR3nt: TGCAGCGTGCTGGGGGACGCCGCCAGGGAGACCCAGTACTTC; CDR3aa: CSVLGDAARETQYF
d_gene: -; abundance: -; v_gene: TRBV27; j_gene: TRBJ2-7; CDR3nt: TGTGCCAGCAGTTCACCAGAACAGGGTCCCCCCTACGAGCAGTACTTC; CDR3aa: CASSSPEQGPPYEQYF
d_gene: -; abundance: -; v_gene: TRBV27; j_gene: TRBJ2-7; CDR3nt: TGTGCCAGCAGTTTATCGGAGGCCGGGGAGCAGTACTTC; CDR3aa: CASSLSEAGEQYF
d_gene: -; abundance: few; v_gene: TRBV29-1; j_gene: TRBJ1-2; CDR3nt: TGCAGCGTTGACCGGGATGGCTACACCTTC; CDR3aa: CSVDRDGYTF
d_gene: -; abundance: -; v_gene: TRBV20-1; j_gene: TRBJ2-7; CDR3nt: TGCAGTGCTAGAGATCGGAGGATCGACGAGCAGTACTTC; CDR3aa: CSARDRRIDEQYF
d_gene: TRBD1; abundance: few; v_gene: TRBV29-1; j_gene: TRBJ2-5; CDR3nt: TGCAGCGTTGAATACGGGACAGCCGAAGAGACCCAGTACTTC; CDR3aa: CSVEYGTAEETQYF
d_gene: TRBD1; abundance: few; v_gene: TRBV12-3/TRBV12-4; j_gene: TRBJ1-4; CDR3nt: TGTGCCAGCAGTTTGGGACTGTTGGTCCAGGGGGTTCATGCAACTAATGAAAAACTGTTTTTT; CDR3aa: CASSLGLLVQGVHATNEKLFF
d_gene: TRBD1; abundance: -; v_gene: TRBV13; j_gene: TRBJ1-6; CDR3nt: TGTGCCAGCAGCTCCACAGGGGGACAGAGCTCCTATAATTCACCCCTCCACTTT; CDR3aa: CASSSTGGQSSYNSPLHF
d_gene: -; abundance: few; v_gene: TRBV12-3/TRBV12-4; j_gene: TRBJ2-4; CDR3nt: TGTGCCAGCAGTTTCCGCGAGTCGGGCCTGGCCAAAAACATTCAGTACTTC; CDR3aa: CASSFRESGLAKNIQYF
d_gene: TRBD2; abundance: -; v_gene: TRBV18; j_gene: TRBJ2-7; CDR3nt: TGTGCCAGCTCACCCCAGGGACTAGCGGGCTACGAGCAGTACTTC; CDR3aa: CASSPQGLAGYEQYF
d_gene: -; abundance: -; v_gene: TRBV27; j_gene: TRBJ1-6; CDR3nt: TGTGCCAGCAGTGGTGCCCGTGAGCGTTCACCCCTCCACTTT; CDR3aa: CASSGARERSPLHF
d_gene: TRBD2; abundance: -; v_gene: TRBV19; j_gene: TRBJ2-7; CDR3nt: TGTGCCAGTAGTCCAGGACTAGCCGAGGGCGAGCAGTACTTC; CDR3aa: CASSPGLAEGEQYF
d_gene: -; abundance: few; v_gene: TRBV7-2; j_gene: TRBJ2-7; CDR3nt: TGTGCCAGCAGCGGGGGGGGCGCTACCTACGAGCAGTACTTC; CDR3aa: CASSGGGATYEQYF
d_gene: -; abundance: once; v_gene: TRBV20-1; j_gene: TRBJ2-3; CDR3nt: TGCAGTGCTAGAGAGTTCCTAGCGAATACGCAGTATTTT; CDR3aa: CSAREFLANTQYF
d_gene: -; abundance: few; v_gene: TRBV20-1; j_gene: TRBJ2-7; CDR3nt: TGCAGTGCTAGAGAGGACATATACGAGCAGTACTTC; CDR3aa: CSAREDIYEQYF
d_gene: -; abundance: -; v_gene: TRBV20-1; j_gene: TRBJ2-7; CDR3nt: TGCAGTGCTAGAGACAGGGATTTCATTTACGAGCAGTACTTC; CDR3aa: CSARDRDFIYEQYF
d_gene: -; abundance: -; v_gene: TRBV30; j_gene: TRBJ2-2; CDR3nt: TGTGCCTGGAGTAGGGACACCGGGGAGCTGTTTTTT; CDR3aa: CAWSRDTGELFF
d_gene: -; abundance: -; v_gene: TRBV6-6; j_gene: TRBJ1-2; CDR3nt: TGTGCCAGCAGTCCCGGAAATTTCTATGGCTACACCTTC; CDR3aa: CASSPGNFYGYTF
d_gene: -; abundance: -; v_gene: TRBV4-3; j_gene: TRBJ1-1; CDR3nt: TGCGCCAGCAGCCCCTCAAAGGACACTGAAGCTTTCTTT; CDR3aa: CASSPSKDTEAFF
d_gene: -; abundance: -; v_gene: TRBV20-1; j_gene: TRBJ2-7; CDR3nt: TGCAGTGCTTCCCCCCCTAGGCGGGATATTCTCTACGAGCAGTACTTC; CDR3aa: CSASPPRRDILYEQYF
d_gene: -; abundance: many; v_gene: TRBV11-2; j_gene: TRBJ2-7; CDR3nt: TGTGCCAGCAGCTTAGGATTTAGCTCCTACGAGCAGTACTTC; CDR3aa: CASSLGFSSYEQYF
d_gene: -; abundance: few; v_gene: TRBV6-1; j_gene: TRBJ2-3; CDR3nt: TGTGCCAGCAGTGAACTAGCTAGCCTAACAGATACGCAGTATTTT; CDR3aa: CASSELASLTDTQYF
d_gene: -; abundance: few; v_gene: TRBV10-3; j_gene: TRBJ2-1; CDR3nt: TGTGCCATCAGTGCCACCGACGAGTTAGTGTTCTTC; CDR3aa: CAISATDELVFF
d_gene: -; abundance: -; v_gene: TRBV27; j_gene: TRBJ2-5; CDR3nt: TGTGCCAGCAGTTTCACGGGAAGGGCTGGCACCAAAGAGACCCAGTACTTC; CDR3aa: CASSFTGRAGTKETQYF
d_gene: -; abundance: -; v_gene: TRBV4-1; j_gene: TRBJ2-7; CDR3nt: TGCGCCAGCAGCCAAGTAGCCGGGAGTGACTACGAGCAGTACTTC; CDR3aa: CASSQVAGSDYEQYF
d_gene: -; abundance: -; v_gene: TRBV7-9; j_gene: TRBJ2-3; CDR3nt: TGTGCCAGCGCGGGGAGCGTGACAGATACGCAGTATTTT; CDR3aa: CASAGSVTDTQYF
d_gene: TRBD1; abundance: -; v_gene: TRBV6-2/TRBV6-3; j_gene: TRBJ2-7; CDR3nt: TGTGCCAGCAGTAACCGGGACAGGGGCCGGGGAGAGCAGTACTTC; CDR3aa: CASSNRDRGRGEQYF
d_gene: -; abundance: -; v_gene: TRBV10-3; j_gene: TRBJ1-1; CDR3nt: TGTGCCATCAGTGTGCCCGAGGCACAGACCACTGAAGCTTTCTTT; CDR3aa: CAISVPEAQTTEAFF
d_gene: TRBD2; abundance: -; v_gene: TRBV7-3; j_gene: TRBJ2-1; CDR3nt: TGTGCCAGCAGCCCCCTGGGAGGGTCCTACAATGAGCAGTTCTTC; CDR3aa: CASSPLGGSYNEQFF
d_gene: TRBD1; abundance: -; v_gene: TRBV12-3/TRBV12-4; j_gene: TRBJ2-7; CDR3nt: TGTGCCAGCAGTTTCGTAGGGACAGGGGACTACGAGCAGTACTTC; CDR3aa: CASSFVGTGDYEQYF
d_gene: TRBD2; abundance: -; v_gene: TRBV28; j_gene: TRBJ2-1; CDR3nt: TGTGCCAGCAGAGCTAGGACTAGAGAGCAGTTCTTC; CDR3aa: CASRARTREQFF
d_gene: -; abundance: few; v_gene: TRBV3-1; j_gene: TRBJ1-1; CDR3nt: TGTGCCAGCAGCCAGGGAGGGGGGAACACTGAAGCTTTCTTT; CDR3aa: CASSQGGGNTEAFF
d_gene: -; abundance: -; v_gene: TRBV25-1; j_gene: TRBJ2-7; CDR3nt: TGTGCCAGCAGTGTAATAGGGTCGGGCAGGGGCTGCGAGCAGTACTTC; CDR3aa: CASSVIGSGRGCEQYF
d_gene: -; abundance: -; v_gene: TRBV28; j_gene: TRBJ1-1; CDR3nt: TGTGCCAGCCAGACGGGGGGGGGATTCACTGAAGCTTTCTTT; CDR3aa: CASQTGGGFTEAFF
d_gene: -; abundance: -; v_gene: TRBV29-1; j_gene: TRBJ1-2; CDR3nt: TGCAGCGTTGATTTGCAGAACTATGGCTACACCTTC; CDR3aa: CSVDLQNYGYTF
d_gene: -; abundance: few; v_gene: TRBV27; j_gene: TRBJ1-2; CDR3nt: TGTGCCAGCAGTTTATCGGGGGAAAGTTTTGTGAACTATGGCTACACCTTC; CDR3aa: CASSLSGESFVNYGYTF
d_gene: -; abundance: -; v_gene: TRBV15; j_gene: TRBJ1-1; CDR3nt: TGTGCCACCAGCATCGGAACGAGGGGCACTGAAGCTTTCTTT; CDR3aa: CATSIGTRGTEAFF
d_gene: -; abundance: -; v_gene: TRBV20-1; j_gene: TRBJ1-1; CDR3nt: TGCAGTGCTAGTTCCGGTTCCACTGAAGCTTTCTTT; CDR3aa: CSASSGSTEAFF
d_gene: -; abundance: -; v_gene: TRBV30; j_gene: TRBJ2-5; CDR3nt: TGTGCCTGGAGTTGGTCTACGGCCCAAGAGACCCAGTACTTC; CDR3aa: CAWSWSTAQETQYF
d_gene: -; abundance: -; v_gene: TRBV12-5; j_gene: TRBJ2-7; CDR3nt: TGTGCTAGTGAGATAGCGGAGGGGGAGCAGTACTTC; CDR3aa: CASEIAEGEQYF
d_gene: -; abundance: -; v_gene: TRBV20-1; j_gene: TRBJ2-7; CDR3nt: TGCAGTGCTAGCCTCGGGGGACGGACTTACGAGCAGTACTTC; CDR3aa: CSASLGGRTYEQYF
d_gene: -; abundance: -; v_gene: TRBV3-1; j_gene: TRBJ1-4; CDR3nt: TGTGCCAGCAGCCAAGGAGGCAGGTTGAATGAAAAACTGTTTTTT; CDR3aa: CASSQGGRLNEKLFF